These T cell receptor beta chains were read from a single sample in a study of cytomegalovirus exposure and HLA in healthy donors. The protocol was immunoSEQ multiplex PCR, while the TCRdb copy is restricted to in-frame clones and leaves out a portion. This sample has 250,000 to 400,000 clones; about nine tenths occur once, and the top ten carry approximately 1%. Material: PBMCs. Receptors originate from a woman aged 30 to 39 in good health and CMV-seropositive. Each CDR3 is given with its conserved first and last residue. D genes are given only for firm matches. Clone size, where shown, is once, few, many, or a class for clones that have expanded.

V gene	D gene	clone size	J gene	CDR3 protein	CDR3 DNA
TRBV4-1	.	.	TRBJ2-1	CASSQDILALAIGNEQFF	TGCGCCAGCAGCCAAGATATACTAGCTTTGGCTATAGGGAATGAGCAGTTCTTC
TRBV6-5	TRBD2	.	TRBJ2-1	CASSMTSGSMDEQFF	TGTGCCAGCAGCATGACTAGCGGGTCCATGGATGAGCAGTTCTTC
TRBV27	.	.	TRBJ1-2	CASSLMGRGGNGYTF	TGTGCCAGCAGTTTAATGGGCAGGGGCGGTAATGGCTACACCTTC
TRBV28	TRBD1	.	TRBJ1-5	CASSWGQGNQPQHF	TGTGCCAGCAGTTGGGGACAGGGAAATCAGCCCCAGCATTTT
TRBV30	.	.	TRBJ2-4	CAWSPGADTRKNIQYF	TGTGCCTGGAGTCCAGGGGCAGATACACGCAAAAACATTCAGTACTTC
TRBV4-3	.	.	TRBJ2-5	CASSQLRPSQGQETQYF	TGCGCCAGCAGCCAACTCCGCCCGAGCCAGGGGCAAGAGACCCAGTACTTC
TRBV4-2	.	.	TRBJ1-4	CASSQVGGRDEKLFF	TGTGCCAGCAGCCAAGTCGGAGGGAGGGATGAAAAACTGTTTTTT
TRBV11-1	TRBD1	.	TRBJ2-3	CASSLARGTGNTDTQYF	TGTGCCAGCAGCTTAGCGAGGGGGACAGGGAATACAGATACGCAGTATTTT
TRBV30	.	.	TRBJ2-3	CAWESTDTQYF	TGTGCCTGGGAAAGCACAGATACGCAGTATTTT
TRBV2	.	few	TRBJ1-2	CASSNLREVNGYTF	TGTGCCAGCAGTAACCTCAGGGAAGTGAATGGCTACACCTTC
TRBV9	TRBD1	.	TRBJ2-2	CASSVGDRGIGGELFF	TGTGCCAGCAGCGTAGGGGACAGGGGAATTGGCGGGGAGCTGTTTTTT
TRBV19	.	.	TRBJ2-7	CASSIGSGSSYEQYF	TGTGCCAGTAGTATCGGTTCAGGTTCCTCCTACGAGCAGTACTTC
TRBV27	TRBD1	.	TRBJ2-1	CASSPNPDRSSYNEQFF	TGTGCCAGCAGTCCCAATCCGGACAGGAGCTCCTACAATGAGCAGTTCTTC
TRBV6-1	.	once	TRBJ1-1	CASSKGQGSTEAFF	TGTGCCAGCAGTAAAGGGCAAGGGAGCACTGAAGCTTTCTTT
TRBV19	TRBD1	few	TRBJ1-2	CASSIELGQGANGYTF	TGTGCCAGTAGTATAGAATTGGGACAGGGGGCCAATGGCTACACCTTC
TRBV5-4	TRBD1	.	TRBJ1-2	CASTLRGGQNYGYTF	TGTGCCAGCACCCTCCGGGGGGGACAGAACTATGGCTACACCTTC
TRBV6-5	.	.	TRBJ1-5	CASSYSGGRQPQHF	TGTGCCAGCAGTTACTCGGGGGGTCGGCAGCCCCAGCATTTT
TRBV5-5	TRBD1	.	TRBJ2-7	CASSYMGTGPTGYEQYF	TGTGCCAGCAGTTACATGGGGACAGGGCCAACGGGCTACGAGCAGTACTTC
TRBV30	.	.	TRBJ2-1	CAWSARVNEQFF	TGTGCCTGGAGCGCCCGAGTCAATGAGCAGTTCTTC
TRBV19	TRBD1	.	TRBJ2-7	CASSHRGTYEQYF	TGTGCCAGTTCCCACAGGGGAACCTACGAGCAGTACTTC
TRBV9	.	few	TRBJ2-3	CASSPNRILPDTQYF	TGTGCCAGCAGCCCCAATCGAATCCTCCCAGATACGCAGTATTTT
TRBV28	TRBD2	.	TRBJ2-1	CASNPGGGRYNEQFF	TGTGCCAGCAACCCAGGTGGCGGGAGATACAATGAGCAGTTCTTC
TRBV7-8	.	.	TRBJ2-2	CASSSGRFRGGELFF	TGTGCCAGCAGCTCCGGACGGTTCAGGGGCGGGGAGCTGTTTTTT
TRBV28	.	.	TRBJ2-7	CASSLGPWLSSYEQYF	TGTGCCAGCAGTTTAGGTCCCTGGCTGAGCTCCTACGAGCAGTACTTC
TRBV5-1	.	few	TRBJ1-5	CASSLAGDQPQHF	TGCGCCAGCAGCTTGGCAGGGGATCAGCCCCAGCATTTT
TRBV18	.	.	TRBJ2-7	CASSLRKAHNHEQYF	TGTGCCAGCTCGCTTCGCAAAGCCCACAACCACGAGCAGTACTTC
TRBV15	.	.	TRBJ2-2	CATSMADTGELFF	TGTGCCACCAGCATGGCGGACACCGGGGAGCTGTTTTTT
TRBV28	TRBD2	.	TRBJ2-1	CASFSGTSGNNEQFF	TGTGCCAGCTTCTCTGGGACTAGCGGGAACAATGAGCAGTTCTTC
TRBV4-3	TRBD1	.	TRBJ1-1	CASSQAGQGARGEAFF	TGCGCCAGCAGCCAAGCGGGCCAGGGGGCGCGTGGAGAAGCTTTCTTT
TRBV9	.	few	TRBJ1-2	CASSVAEFYGYTF	TGTGCCAGCAGCGTAGCAGAGTTCTATGGCTACACCTTC
TRBV9	.	once	TRBJ2-7	CASSVNRVGNEQYF	TGTGCCAGCAGCGTAAACAGGGTTGGAAACGAGCAGTACTTC
TRBV7-2	.	.	TRBJ2-3	CASSFDWGTDTQYF	TGTGCCAGCAGCTTTGATTGGGGCACAGATACGCAGTATTTT
TRBV30	.	.	TRBJ1-4	CAWSGEISQVGKLFF	TGTGCCTGGAGTGGAGAGATATCGCAGGTCGGAAAACTGTTTTTT
TRBV15	TRBD2	.	TRBJ2-1	CATSRGLAGGYNEQFF	TGTGCCACCAGCAGGGGACTAGCGGGAGGTTACAATGAGCAGTTCTTC
TRBV28	.	.	TRBJ1-3	CASRAYRGSGNTIYF	TGTGCCAGCAGGGCCTATAGGGGCTCTGGAAACACCATATATTTT
TRBV7-3	TRBD2	.	TRBJ2-7	CASSFPVWTSGRDF	TGTGCCAGCAGCTTCCCCGTTTGGACTAGCGGGCGGGACTTC
TRBV6-1	.	.	TRBJ1-2	CASSEAQAFYGYTF	TGTGCCAGCAGTGAAGCCCAGGCCTTCTATGGCTACACCTTC
TRBV30	.	.	TRBJ1-1	CAWRLVVNTEAFF	TGTGCCTGGAGGCTGGTAGTGAACACTGAAGCTTTCTTT
TRBV5-1	.	.	TRBJ1-2	CASTVKPGQRYLYGYTF	TGCGCCAGCACCGTTAAGCCCGGCCAGCGCTACCTCTATGGCTACACCTTC
TRBV5-1	.	.	TRBJ2-3	CASSPQTGGGTDTQYF	TGCGCCAGCAGCCCCCAGACAGGAGGGGGTACAGATACGCAGTATTTT
TRBV7-3	.	few	TRBJ1-1	CASSAGGWDTEAFF	TGTGCCAGCAGCGCCGGAGGTTGGGATACTGAAGCTTTCTTT
TRBV5-1	.	.	TRBJ2-3	CASSLVGGFTDTQYF	TGCGCCAGCAGCTTGGTAGGGGGGTTCACAGATACGCAGTATTTT
TRBV5-4	.	once	TRBJ2-5	CASSLDSTETQYF	TGTGCCAGCAGCTTGGACTCTACGGAGACCCAGTACTTC
TRBV14	TRBD1	.	TRBJ2-1	CASSPQGARWNEQFF	TGTGCCAGCAGCCCTCAGGGGGCGCGTTGGAATGAGCAGTTCTTC
TRBV7-6	TRBD1	.	TRBJ1-1	CASSLRTGVVTEAFF	TGTGCCAGCAGCTTAAGGACAGGGGTTGTCACTGAAGCTTTCTTT
TRBV5-4	TRBD2	.	TRBJ2-3	CASSPELASSTDTQYF	TGTGCCAGCAGCCCCGAACTAGCGTCTAGCACAGATACGCAGTATTTT
TRBV5-1	TRBD1	.	TRBJ2-7	CASSLQTGNYEQYF	TGCGCCAGCAGCTTACAGACAGGGAACTACGAGCAGTACTTC
TRBV7-2	.	.	TRBJ2-1	CASSPYLGGAAEQFF	TGTGCCAGCAGCCCATATCTGGGGGGCGCTGCTGAGCAGTTCTTC